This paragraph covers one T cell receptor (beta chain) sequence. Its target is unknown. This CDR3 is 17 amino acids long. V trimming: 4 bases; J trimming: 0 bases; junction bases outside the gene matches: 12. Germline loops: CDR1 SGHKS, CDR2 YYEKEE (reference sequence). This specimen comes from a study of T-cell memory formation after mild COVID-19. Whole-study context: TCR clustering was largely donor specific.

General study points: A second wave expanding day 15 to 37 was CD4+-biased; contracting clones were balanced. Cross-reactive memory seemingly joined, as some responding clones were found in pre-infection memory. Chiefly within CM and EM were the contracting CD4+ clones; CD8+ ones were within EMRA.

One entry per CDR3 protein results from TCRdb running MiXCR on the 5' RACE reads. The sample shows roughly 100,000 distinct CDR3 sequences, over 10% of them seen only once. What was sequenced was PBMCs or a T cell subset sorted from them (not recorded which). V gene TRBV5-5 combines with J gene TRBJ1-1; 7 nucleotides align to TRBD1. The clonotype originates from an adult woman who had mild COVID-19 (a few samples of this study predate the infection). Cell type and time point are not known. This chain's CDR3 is CASSPGTALPLNTEAFF. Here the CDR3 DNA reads TGTGCCAGCAGCCCCGGGACAGCTCTCCCCCTGAACACTGAAGCTTTCTTT.